These 18 T cell receptor beta chains were sequenced from one sample in a study of T-cell memory formation after mild COVID-19. TCRdb itself ran the 5' RACE reads through MiXCR, one entry per CDR3 protein. The sample shows roughly 100,000 distinct CDR3 sequences, about 17% of them seen only once. Sequenced sample: PBMCs or a T cell subset sorted from them (not recorded which). These receptors were taken from an adult woman who had mild COVID-19 (a few samples of this study predate the infection). Cell type and time point are not known.

The rearrangement links TRBV13 to TRBJ2-7, with a weak D call TRBD1 (5 bases). Trimming pared 5 bases from V and 0 bases from J, leaving 11 bases between. CDR1 and CDR2 (germline): PRHDT, FYEKMQ (reference sequence). The CDR3 extends over 14 amino acids. The CDR3 nucleotides are TGTGCCAGCAGCCCTAGGGGCAGCTCCTACGAGCAGTACTTC. Translated, it gives CASSPRGSSYEQYF.

This clonotype was seen only a few times. The chain couples TRBV11-2 to TRBJ2-3; no firm D call. In germline, CDR1 is SGHAT, CDR2 FQNNGV. This CDR3 is built from 15 residues. Deletions cut 4 bases from V and 2 bases from J, with 13 bases between. CDR3 sequence reads: CASSSKPKYTDTQYF. For the CDR3, the DNA is TGTGCCAGCAGCTCCAAACCCAAGTACACAGATACGCAGTATTTT. The full variable domain, its missing parts supplied by reference TRBV11-2 and TRBJ2-3, is EAGVAQSPRYKIIEKRQSVAFWCNPISGHATLYWYQQILGQGPKLLIQFQNNGVVDDSQLPKDRFSAERLKGVDSTLKIQPAKLEDSAVYLCASSSKPKYTDTQYFGPGTRLTVL.

The chain carries TRBV4-1 and TRBJ2-7, with D possibly matching TRBD1 (5 bases). From germline, CDR1 is MGHRA and CDR2 YSYEKL. CDR3 length equals 15 residues. Trimming cost V 0 bases and J 2 bases, with 11 bases left between them. CDR3 sequence: CASSQDQVGAYEQYF. The CDR3 DNA reads as TGCGCCAGCAGCCAAGATCAAGTAGGGGCCTACGAGCAGTACTTC.

In its sample, this clonotype was seen a few times. CDR3 sequence: CASSLQGVRGNSPLHF. The CDR3 DNA reads as TGTGCCAGCAGTTTGCAGGGGGTACGCGGCAATTCACCCCTCCACTTT. The genes are TRBV27 and TRBJ1-6; 7 bases map to TRBD1. With V trimmed by 3 bases and J by 7 bases, 9 bases remained unmatched. The CDR3 has 16 residues. Germline V gene lookup returns CDR1 MNHEY and CDR2 SMNVEV (reference sequence).

This chain connects TRBV7-7 to TRBJ2-3; the D gene is possibly TRBD1 (5 bases). Germline V gene sequence: CDR1 SSHAT, CDR2 FNYEAQ (reference sequence). V lost 5 bases and J lost 3, with 15 bases in between. The CDR3 is 15 residues long. The CDR3 DNA reads TGTGCCAGCAGCCCAGCCGCAGGGTTGACAGATACGCAGTATTTT. This codes for CASSPAAGLTDTQYF.

This clonotype is medium-sized within its sample. The rearrangement links TRBV4-1 to TRBJ2-7; D gene ambiguous. The CDR3 consists of 15 residues. Germline V lookup: CDR1 MGHRA, CDR2 YSYEKL. V shed 5 bases and J shed 2 bases, with 16 bases lying between them. For the CDR3, the DNA is TGCGCCAGCAGCTCCGAAATATCCGGCGCCTACGAGCAGTACTTC. Translating gives CASSSEISGAYEQYF.

J is TRBJ2-1 and V is TRBV27; 10 bases agree with TRBD1. The length of the CDR3 is 17 residues. Trimming cost V 6 bases and J 9 bases; bases outside gene matches: 17. Germline V gene data show CDR1 as MNHEY and CDR2 as SMNVEV (reference sequence). The CDR3 here is CASSDDRGPIPDFEQFF. DNA of the CDR3: TGTGCCAGCAGCGACGACAGGGGGCCTATACCCGACTTTGAGCAGTTCTTC.

The chain uses TRBV13 and TRBJ2-7, with TRBD1 matching 8 bases. V trimming: 3 bases; J trimming: 4 bases; junction bases outside the gene matches: 11. CDR1 is PRHDT, CDR2 FYEKMQ, per germline (reference sequence). The CDR3 sequence is 16 residues long. CDR3 DNA sequence: TGTGCCAGCAGCTTGACCCTGGACAGGGTGAGGTACGAGCAGTACTTC. Amino acid sequence: CASSLTLDRVRYEQYF.

This clonotype turned up a few times. The genes are TRBV9 and TRBJ2-1; 9 nucleotides align to TRBD2. Germline CDR1 is SGDLS and CDR2 is YYNGEE. Trimming at V came to 2 bases and at J to 8 bases, leaving 5 bases not matched to a gene. This CDR3 region has 14 residues. The CDR3 protein is CASSVGGRADEQFF. The CDR3 DNA follows: TGTGCCAGCAGCGTGGGCGGGAGGGCCGATGAGCAGTTCTTC. Full variable domain (missing parts from reference TRBV9 and TRBJ2-1): DSGVTQTPKHLITATGQRVTLRCSPRSGDLSVYWYQQSLDQGLQFLIQYYNGEERAKGNILERFSAQQFPDLHSELNLSSLELGDSALYFCASSVGGRADEQFFGPGTRLTVL.

This clonotype was counted ten times or more. The chain uses TRBV24-1 and TRBJ2-1; weak D call: TRBD1 (6 bases). The length of the CDR3 is 15 residues. Germline V gene data show CDR1 as KGHDR and CDR2 as SFDVKD. V was cut by 3 bases and J by 0 bases, with 8 bases left in between. CDR3 sequence (DNA): TGTGCCACCAGTGATCTACAGGGCTCCTACAATGAGCAGTTCTTC. Translated, it gives CATSDLQGSYNEQFF.

CDR3 sequence reads: CASSEAGVSYEQYF. CDR3 nucleotide sequence: TGTGCCAGCAGCGAAGCGGGGGTCTCCTACGAGCAGTACTTC. V gene TRBV7-9 combines with J gene TRBJ2-7; TRBD2 agrees at 8 bases. The CDR3 has 14 residues. The ends lost 5 bases at V and 0 bases at J; junction bases unmatched: 3. Germline CDR1 reads SEHNR; CDR2 reads FQNEAQ (reference sequence).

This chain uses TRBV10-3 with TRBJ2-3, with a possible D match to TRBD2 (5 bases). The CDR3 has 15 residues. Germline loops: CDR1 ENHRY, CDR2 SYGVKD. Trimming removed 2 bases from V and 2 bases from J, with 11 bases in between. Here the CDR3 reads CAISEDGVSTDTQYF. In DNA, the CDR3 is TGTGCCATCAGTGAGGACGGGGTCTCCACAGATACGCAGTATTTT.

The gene calls are TRBV4-2 and TRBJ2-3; D perhaps matches TRBD2 (5 bases). Germline CDR1 is LGHNA and CDR2 is YNFKEQ. Trimming removed 1 base from V and 0 bases from J, with 8 bases in between. CDR3 size: 15 residues. The chain's CDR3 is CASSQGGGSTDTQYF. DNA for the CDR3: TGTGCCAGCAGCCAAGGAGGCGGGAGCACAGATACGCAGTATTTT.

The rearrangement links TRBV27 to TRBJ2-7; 11 bases are a match to TRBD2. The V gene's germline CDR1 is MNHEY and CDR2 SMNVEV (reference sequence). V dropped 5 bases and J dropped 3; count of bases not matched to a gene: 3. The CDR3 spans 14 residues. CDR3 amino acids: CASSGGLAVYEQYF. Here the CDR3 DNA reads TGTGCCAGCAGTGGGGGACTAGCGGTCTACGAGCAGTACTTC.

There are many counts of this clonotype. The genes are TRBV12-3 or TRBV12-4 and TRBJ2-5, with D unresolved. The CDR3 consists of 11 residues. Trimming cost V 6 bases and J 2 bases, with 4 bases left between them. The DNA of the CDR3 is TGTGCCAGCAGCCGTCAAGAGACCCAGTACTTC. Its protein product is CASSRQETQYF.

This clonotype was observed a handful of times. The rearrangement uses TRBV6-5 and TRBJ2-1; no definite D call. Germline V gene sequence: CDR1 MNHEY, CDR2 SVGAGI. The length of the CDR3 is 13 residues. V lost 0 bases, J lost 8 bases, and 8 bases lay in between. This CDR3 is CASSYSKGHEQFF. The CDR3 bases are TGTGCCAGCAGTTACTCGAAAGGGCATGAGCAGTTCTTC.

This clonotype was seen a few times. J is TRBJ2-3 and V is TRBV11-2, with D possibly matching TRBD1 (5 bases). Germline CDR1 reads SGHAT; CDR2 reads FQNNGV. V dropped 3 bases and J dropped 3 bases, with 19 bases sitting between them. The CDR3 totals 17 residues. The CDR3 here is CASSFDSLQGSTDTQYF. CDR3 nucleotides: TGTGCCAGCAGCTTTGATTCCTTGCAGGGATCAACAGATACGCAGTATTTT.

This clonotype was seen only a few times. The chain joins TRBV29-1 to TRBJ2-4; no clear D. V lost 4 bases and J 5 bases, leaving 3 bases between the germline ends. Germline assignment: CDR1 SQVTM and CDR2 ANQGSEA. The CDR3 is 10 residues long. This CDR3 reads CSVVENIQYF. The CDR3 DNA is TGCAGCGTTGTAGAAAACATTCAGTACTTC.